This passage covers 27 T cell receptor beta chains from one sample sequenced in a study of CD4+ T cells in melanoma. Assay: immunoSEQ multiplex PCR; the TCRdb copy retains only in-frame clones and omits some. The repertoire includes some 110,000 clones, around 93% of them detected once, and 3% to 4% sits in the top ten. Input material: peripheral blood. These receptor sequences come from a human donor with melanoma.

The V gene is TRBV6-5, the J gene TRBJ2-3; D is unclear. CDR3 length: 15 amino acids. Germline V gene lookup returns CDR1 MNHEY and CDR2 SVGAGI. The V end was cut by 5 bases, the J end by 0 bases, with 12 bases between. The CDR3 loop reads CASSKTWSSTDTQYF. In nucleotides, the CDR3 is TGTGCCAGCAGTAAAACTTGGTCTAGCACAGATACGCAGTATTTT.

This chain uses TRBV6-1 with TRBJ2-5; D is perhaps TRBD1 or TRBD2 (6 bases each). The tail of the sequence fits TRBJ2-7 better, so the J call may be wrong. The CDR3 consists of 13 residues. In germline, CDR1 is MNHNS, CDR2 SASEGT. CDR3 region: CASIRGLFYEQYF. DNA of the CDR3: TGTGCCAGCATCCGGGGGCTCTTCTACGAGCAGTACTTC.

J is TRBJ2-3 and V is TRBV28; 15 nucleotides line up with TRBD2. The junction had 19 bases not matched to a gene; V was cut back by 5 bases and J by 7 bases. This CDR3 has 20 amino acids. Germline-derived CDR1 and CDR2 are MDHEN and SYDVKM. CDR3 sequence: CASSLNPGLAGGPLTNTQYF. DNA for the CDR3: TGTGCCAGCAGTCTTAATCCGGGACTAGCGGGAGGCCCCCTCACGAATACGCAGTATTTT.

This sequence joins TRBV19 and TRBJ1-1; tentatively, D is TRBD1 (6 bases). V lost 5 bases, J lost 3 bases, and 10 bases lay in between. Germline V gene data show CDR1 as LNHDA and CDR2 as SQIVND (reference sequence). The CDR3 sequence is 13 residues long. CDR3 coding DNA: TGTGCCAGTAGTGGTGCAGGGGACACTGAAGCTTTCTTT. It specifies CASSGAGDTEAFF. The full variable domain, rest sourced from reference TRBV19 and TRBJ1-1, is DGGITQSPKYLFRKEGQNVTLSCEQNLNHDAMYWYRQDPGQGLRLIYYSQIVNDFQKGDIAEGYSVSREKKESFPLTVTSAQKNPTAFYLCASSGAGDTEAFFGQGTRLTVV.

V gene TRBV4-1 combines with J gene TRBJ1-2; 7 bases are a match to TRBD1. CDR3 size: 19 residues. The junction had 16 bases not matched to a gene; V was cut back by 3 bases and J by 0 bases. Looked up from germline, CDR1 is MGHRA and CDR2 is YSYEKL. CDR3 in amino acids: CASSQRPLKTGTSNYGYTF. In DNA form, the CDR3 reads TGCGCCAGCAGCCAGAGGCCCCTAAAGACAGGGACCTCTAACTATGGCTACACCTTC.

V usage is TRBV2 and J usage is TRBJ2-5; 10 bases agree with TRBD2. Trimming removed 11 bases from V and 5 bases from J; junction bases left unmatched: 11. CDR1 is SNHLY, CDR2 FYNNEI, per germline. CDR3 length: 14 residues. The CDR3 nucleotides are TGTGCCTGCAACCCGAGCGGGAGGGGGGAGACCCAGTACTTC. It yields the protein CACNPSGRGETQYF. Full variable domain (rest looked up from reference TRBV2 and TRBJ2-5): EPEVTQTPSHQVTQMGQEVILRCVPISNHLYFYWYRQILGQKVEFLVSFYNNEISEKSEIFDDQFSVERPDGSNFTLKIRSTKLEDSAMYFCACNPSGRGETQYFGPGTRLLVL.

Comments on this clone: The sample contains more than one DNA sequence encoding this CDR3. CDR3 sequence (DNA): TGTGCCAGCAGCTATCGGGGGGGTAATGAGCAGTTCTTC. Translated: CASSYRGGNEQFF. The chain has TRBV6-6 and TRBJ2-1; 8 bases map to TRBD2. Germline CDR1 is MNHNY and CDR2 is SVGAGI (reference sequence). The CDR3 spans 13 residues. V shed 6 bases, J shed 7 bases, and the junction held 5 bases outside the gene matches.

The V call is TRBV28, the J call TRBJ1-5; D gene uncertain. In germline, CDR1 is MDHEN, CDR2 SYDVKM. The V end lost 5 bases, the J end lost 4 bases, and 12 bases lay between the germline ends. CDR3 length equals 14 residues. The CDR3 nucleotides read TGTGCCAGCAGTCGAATTCACGGAAATCAGCCCCAGCATTTT. Residues: CASSRIHGNQPQHF.

This clone was counted once. The V and J genes are TRBV28 and TRBJ2-5; D is uncertain. Germline V gene sequence: CDR1 MDHEN, CDR2 SYDVKM. The germline V and J ends were trimmed by 2 bases and 2 bases, with 6 bases remaining between them. This CDR3 spans 13 amino acids. CDR3 DNA sequence: TGTGCCAGCAGTTTAAGGCATCAAGAGACCCAGTACTTC. It translates to CASSLRHQETQYF.

The chain carries TRBV30 and TRBJ1-6; D gene uncertain. CDR3 length: 13 residues. The V gene's germline CDR1 is GTSNPN and CDR2 SVGIG (reference sequence). V was pared by 3 bases and J by 1 base, with 4 bases between. The DNA of the CDR3 is TGTGCCTGGAGGGGGTCCTATAATTCACCCCTCCACTTT. Translating gives CAWRGSYNSPLHF.

The rearrangement uses TRBV10-3 and TRBJ2-5, with TRBD1 matching over 7 bases. This CDR3 is built from 15 residues. Trimming removed 6 bases from V and 0 bases from J; junction bases left unmatched: 7. Germline CDR1 ENHRY, CDR2 SYGVKD. The CDR3 protein is CAISEKGTDQETQYF. The CDR3 region has the DNA TGTGCCATCAGCGAGAAAGGGACAGACCAAGAGACCCAGTACTTC.

The chain uses TRBV14 and TRBJ2-7; tentative D call: TRBD2 (5 bases). V dropped 1 base and J dropped 2 bases, with 15 bases sitting between them. CDR3 length: 16 amino acids. The germline CDR1 and CDR2 sequences are SGHDN and FVKESK. The CDR3 DNA sequence: TGTGCCAGCAGCCAAGGGACGGGATCTCCTGCCTACGAGCAGTACTTC. Residues: CASSQGTGSPAYEQYF. Complete variable domain (other parts from reference TRBV14 and TRBJ2-7): EAGVTQFPSHSVIEKGQTVTLRCDPISGHDNLYWYRRVMGKEIKFLLHFVKESKQDESGMPNNRFLAERTGGTYSTLKVQPAELEDSGVYFCASSQGTGSPAYEQYFGPGTRLTVT.

The chain employs TRBV7-2 and TRBJ1-5; TRBD1 agrees at 10 bases. Germline assignment: CDR1 SGHTA and CDR2 FQGNSA. Unmatched junction bases numbered 1, after V lost 5 bases and J lost 6 bases. The CDR3 sequence is 13 residues long. Written as DNA, the CDR3 is TGTGCCAGCAGCCGGGACAGGGGTCAGCCCCAGCATTTT. This codes for CASSRDRGQPQHF.

The chain employs TRBV7-2 and TRBJ2-7; TRBD2 matches 7 bases. CDR1 and CDR2 from the germline V gene are SGHTA and FQGNSA. The CDR3 covers 15 residues. V lost 1 base, J lost 2 bases, and 5 bases stayed unmatched. The CDR3 is CASSLGGSPAYEQYF. The CDR3 bases are TGTGCCAGCAGCTTAGGCGGGAGTCCCGCCTACGAGCAGTACTTC.

In DNA, the CDR3 is TGTGCCAGCAGTGGGACTAGCGGAATCTACGAGCAGTACTTC. Amino acids: CASSGTSGIYEQYF. The rearrangement uses TRBV6-5 and TRBJ2-7; TRBD2 aligns across 11 bases. Trimming took 5 bases from V and 3 from J; bases not matched to a gene: 3. Germline-derived CDR1 and CDR2 are MNHEY and SVGAGI. The CDR3 is 14 amino acids.

This clone was counted a few times. The chain has TRBV11-2 and TRBJ2-7; tentative D call: TRBD2 (5 bases). V shed 2 bases and J shed 3 bases, with 11 bases lying between them. Germline loops: CDR1 SGHAT, CDR2 FQNNGV. This CDR3 is 14 amino acids long. Here the CDR3 reads CASSLRTLSYEQYF. CDR3 in DNA: TGTGCCAGCAGCTTAAGGACTCTAAGCTACGAGCAGTACTTC.

The chain is built from TRBV28 and TRBJ2-3, with 9 bases matching TRBD1. The CDR3 totals 16 residues. J was trimmed by 4 bases and V by 5 bases; bases with no gene match: 10. Germline V CDR1 and CDR2: MDHEN, SYDVKM. CDR3 loop: CASSTNRDRVPDTQYF. The DNA of the CDR3 is TGTGCCAGCAGTACTAACCGGGACAGGGTGCCAGATACGCAGTATTTT.

The gene calls are TRBV7-3 and TRBJ2-7; 9 nucleotides line up with TRBD1. V shed 5 bases and J 3 bases; nucleotides not matched to a gene: 8. Looked up from germline, CDR1 is SGHTA and CDR2 is FQGTGA. This CDR3 is built from 15 residues. The CDR3 sequence: CASSDPGQGIYEQYF. For the CDR3, the DNA is TGTGCCAGCAGCGACCCGGGACAGGGAATCTACGAGCAGTACTTC.

The chain couples TRBV7-2 to TRBJ1-1, with 7 bases identical to TRBD1. V shed 2 bases and J 4 bases; nucleotides not matched to a gene: 10. The CDR3 loop spans 16 amino acids. Germline V lookup: CDR1 SGHTA, CDR2 FQGNSA. CDR3 protein: CASSLYIGGAGTEAFF. As DNA, the CDR3 is TGTGCCAGCAGCTTATATATAGGGGGCGCAGGCACTGAAGCTTTCTTT.

The rearrangement links TRBV5-6 to TRBJ1-4, with 7 bases fitting TRBD1. This CDR3 contains 16 residues. Per germline, CDR1 SGHDT and CDR2 YYEEEE. J gave up 8 bases and V 3 bases, and 13 bases lay outside the gene matches. The CDR3 reads CASSSSGTASGEKLFF. In DNA, the CDR3 is TGTGCCAGCAGCTCCTCCGGGACAGCCTCGGGGGAAAAACTGTTTTTT.

CDR3 sequence (DNA): TGTGCCAGCAGCCGGGAGGGAGGCCAAGAGACCCAGTACTTC. Encoded protein: CASSREGGQETQYF. The V gene is TRBV7-2, the J gene TRBJ2-5; 8 bases map to TRBD2. CDR3 length equals 14 residues. Germline-derived CDR1 and CDR2 are SGHTA and FQGNSA. V lost 5 bases and J lost 1; bases outside the gene matches: 3. The full variable domain, rest sourced from reference TRBV7-2 and TRBJ2-5, is GAGVSQSPSNKVTEKGKDVELRCDPISGHTALYWYRQSLGQGLEFLIYFQGNSAPDKSGLPSDRFSAERTGGSVSTLTIQRTQQEDSAVYLCASSREGGQETQYFGPGTRLLVL.

This sequence joins TRBV18 and TRBJ1-2; 8 bases agree with TRBD1. Unmatched junction bases numbered 5, after V lost 5 bases and J lost 6 bases. This CDR3 spans 13 amino acids. Germline V gene lookup returns CDR1 KGHSH and CDR2 LQKENI. The CDR3 is CASSSDRENGYTF. CDR3 nucleotide sequence: TGTGCCAGCTCATCGGACAGGGAGAATGGCTACACCTTC.

The sample holds one count of this clone. The chain has TRBV7-9 and TRBJ2-5, with 11 bases fitting TRBD1. The junction had 3 bases not matched to a gene; V was cut back by 3 bases and J by 3 bases. Germline CDR1 reads SEHNR; CDR2 reads FQNEAQ (reference sequence). This CDR3 comprises 15 residues. CDR3 DNA: TGTGCCAGCAGCTTCTGGACAGGGGGCGAAGAGACCCAGTACTTC. It encodes CASSFWTGGEETQYF.

This chain links TRBV6-4 with TRBJ2-7, with D possibly TRBD2 on 5 matching bases. The CDR3 loop spans 11 amino acids. Trimming shortened V by 7 bases and J by 7 bases, and 11 bases separated the two germline ends. Germline V lookup: CDR1 MRHNA, CDR2 SNTAGT. CDR3 sequence reads: CASTGRGEQYF. CDR3 DNA: TGTGCCAGCACCGGCCGCGGGGAGCAGTACTTC.

This chain links TRBV7-6 with TRBJ1-2, with TRBD1 identical over 7 bases. The ends lost 3 bases at V and 0 bases at J; junction bases unmatched: 4. Germline assignment: CDR1 SGHVS and CDR2 FNYEAQ. This CDR3 has 15 amino acids. The CDR3 region has the DNA TGTGCCAGCAGCTTTGGACAGGCGTCTAACTATGGCTACACCTTC. Amino acids: CASSFGQASNYGYTF.

J is TRBJ2-3 and V is TRBV11-2; D gene unclear. CDR3 length: 13 amino acids. Trimming left V 5 bases short and J 5 bases short, with 11 bases between. Germline loops: CDR1 SGHAT, CDR2 FQNNGV. The CDR3 loop reads CASSRSREDTQYF. Written as DNA, the CDR3 is TGTGCCAGCAGCCGCAGCAGAGAAGATACGCAGTATTTT.

In nucleotides, the CDR3 is TGTGCCAGCAGCCCAACTCACAGGGGTAGCAATCAGCCCCAGCATTTT. Translating gives CASSPTHRGSNQPQHF. The chain is built from TRBV7-2 and TRBJ1-5; 7 bases are shared with TRBD1. The germline gives CDR1 SGHTA, CDR2 FQGNSA. The trim removed 5 bases at V and 0 bases at J, leaving 7 bases unmatched. CDR3 length: 16 amino acids.